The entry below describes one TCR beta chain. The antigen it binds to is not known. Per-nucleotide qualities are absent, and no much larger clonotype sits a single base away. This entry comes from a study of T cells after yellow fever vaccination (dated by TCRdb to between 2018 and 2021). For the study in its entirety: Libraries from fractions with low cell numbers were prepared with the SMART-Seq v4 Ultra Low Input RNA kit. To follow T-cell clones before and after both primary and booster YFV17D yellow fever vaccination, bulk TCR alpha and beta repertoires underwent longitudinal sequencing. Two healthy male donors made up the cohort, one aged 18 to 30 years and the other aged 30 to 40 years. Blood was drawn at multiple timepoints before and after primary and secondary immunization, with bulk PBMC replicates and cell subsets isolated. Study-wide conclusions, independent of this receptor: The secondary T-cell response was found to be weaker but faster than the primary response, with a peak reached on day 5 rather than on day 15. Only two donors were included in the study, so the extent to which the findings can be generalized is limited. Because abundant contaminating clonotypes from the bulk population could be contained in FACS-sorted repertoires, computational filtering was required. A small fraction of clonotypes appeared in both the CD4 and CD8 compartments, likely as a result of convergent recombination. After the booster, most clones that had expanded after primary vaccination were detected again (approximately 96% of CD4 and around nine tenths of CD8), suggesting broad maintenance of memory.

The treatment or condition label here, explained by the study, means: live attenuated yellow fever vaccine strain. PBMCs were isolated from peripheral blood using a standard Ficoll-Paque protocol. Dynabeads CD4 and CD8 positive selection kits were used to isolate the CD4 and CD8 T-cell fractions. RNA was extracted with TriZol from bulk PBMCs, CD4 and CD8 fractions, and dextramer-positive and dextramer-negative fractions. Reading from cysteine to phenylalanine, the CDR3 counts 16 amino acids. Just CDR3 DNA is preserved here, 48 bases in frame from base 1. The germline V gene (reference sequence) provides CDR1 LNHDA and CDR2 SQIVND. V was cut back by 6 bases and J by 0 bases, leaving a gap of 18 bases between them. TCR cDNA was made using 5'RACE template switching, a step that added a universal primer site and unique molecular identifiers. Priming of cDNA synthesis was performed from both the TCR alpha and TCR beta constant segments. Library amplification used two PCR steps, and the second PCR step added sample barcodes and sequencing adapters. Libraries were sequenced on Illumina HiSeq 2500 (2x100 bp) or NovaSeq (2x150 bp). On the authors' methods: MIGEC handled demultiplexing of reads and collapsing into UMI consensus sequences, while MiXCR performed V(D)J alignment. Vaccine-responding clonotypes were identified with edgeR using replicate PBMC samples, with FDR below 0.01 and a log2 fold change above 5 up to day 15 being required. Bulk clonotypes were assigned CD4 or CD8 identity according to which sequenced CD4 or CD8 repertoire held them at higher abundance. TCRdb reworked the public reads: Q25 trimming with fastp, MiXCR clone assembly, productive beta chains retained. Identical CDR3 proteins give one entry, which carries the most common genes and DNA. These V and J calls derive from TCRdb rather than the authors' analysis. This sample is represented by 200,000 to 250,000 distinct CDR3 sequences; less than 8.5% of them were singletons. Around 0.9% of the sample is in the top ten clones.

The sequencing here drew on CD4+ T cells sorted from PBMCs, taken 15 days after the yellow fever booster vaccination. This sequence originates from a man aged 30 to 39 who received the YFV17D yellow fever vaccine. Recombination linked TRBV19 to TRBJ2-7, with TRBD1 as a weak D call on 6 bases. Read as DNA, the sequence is TGTGCCAGTAGCCCAGGGGTCCGGGGTTCCTCCTACGAGCAGTACTTC. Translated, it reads CASSPGVRGSSYEQYF.